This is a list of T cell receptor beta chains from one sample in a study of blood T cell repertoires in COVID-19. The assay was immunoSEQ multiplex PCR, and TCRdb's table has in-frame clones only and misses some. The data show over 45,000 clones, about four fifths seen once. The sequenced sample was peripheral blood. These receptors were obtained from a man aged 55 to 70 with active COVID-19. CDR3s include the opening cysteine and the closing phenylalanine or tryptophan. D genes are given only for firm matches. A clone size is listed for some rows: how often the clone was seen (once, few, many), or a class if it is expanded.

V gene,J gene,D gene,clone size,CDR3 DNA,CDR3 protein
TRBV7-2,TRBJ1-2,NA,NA,TGTGCCAGCAGCGATAGAACCCCAGCAGGGGAAGGCTACACCTTC,CASSDRTPAGEGYTF
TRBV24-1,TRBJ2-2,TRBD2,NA,TGTGCCACCAGTATCTCGGCGGGAGGGCCTCGAGGCGGGGAGCTGTTTTTT,CATSISAGGPRGGELFF
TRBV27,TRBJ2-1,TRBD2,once,TGTGCCAGCAGTTTATTAGCGGGGGGTGGCAATGAGCAGTTCTTC,CASSLLAGGGNEQFF
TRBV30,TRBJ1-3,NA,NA,TGTGCCGGAGGGGGAAACACCATATATTTT,CAGGGNTIYF
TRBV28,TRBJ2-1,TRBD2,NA,TGTGCCAGCAGTTTTGAGGGAATAGGACTAGCGCACTCCTACAATGAGCAGTTCTTC,CASSFEGIGLAHSYNEQFF
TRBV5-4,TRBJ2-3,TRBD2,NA,TGTGCCAGCAGCTTTGGGACTAGCGGGAGGGCCTTGACAGATACGCAGTATTTT,CASSFGTSGRALTDTQYF
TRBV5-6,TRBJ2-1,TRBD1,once,TGTGCCAGCAGCGGGGGACAGGGGGCTCCGAGCTCCTACAATGAGCAGTTCTTC,CASSGGQGAPSSYNEQFF
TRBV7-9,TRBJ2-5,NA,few,TGTGCCAGCAGCTTAGCTGGCGGAGAGACCCAGTACTTC,CASSLAGGETQYF
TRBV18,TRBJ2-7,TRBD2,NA,TGTGCCAGCTCACCAGTAGCGGGTGGCGCCTACGAGCAGTACTTC,CASSPVAGGAYEQYF
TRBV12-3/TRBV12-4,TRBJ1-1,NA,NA,TGTGCCAGCAGTTTTTGGCCAGCTGAAGCTTTCTTT,CASSFWPAEAFF
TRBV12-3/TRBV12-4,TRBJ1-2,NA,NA,TGTGCCAGCAACTCCCCGCAGGGAGGTTTCTACACCTTC,CASNSPQGGFYTF
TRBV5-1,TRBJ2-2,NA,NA,TGCGCCAGCAGTGTTGGGGAGCACACCGGGGAGCTGTTTTTT,CASSVGEHTGELFF
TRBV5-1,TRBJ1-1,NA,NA,TGCGCCAGCAGCTTCTCGGACGGACAGACCGAAGCTTTCTTT,CASSFSDGQTEAFF
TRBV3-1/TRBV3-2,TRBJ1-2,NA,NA,TGTGCCAGCAGCCAAGAAGGCGGTAGAGGGAACTATGGCTACACCTTC,CASSQEGGRGNYGYTF
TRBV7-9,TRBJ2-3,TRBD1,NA,TGTGCCAGCAGCCCTTACGGGACAGGGGGCGCAGATACGCAGTATTTT,CASSPYGTGGADTQYF